This T cell receptor beta chain was documented in a study of T cell responses to AZD1222 COVID-19 vaccine. The CDR3 runs to 16 residues. The V gene's germline CDR1 is LNHDA and CDR2 SQIVND (reference sequence). The junction had 8 bases not matched to a gene; V was cut back by 3 bases and J by 5 bases. Here immunoSEQ multiplex PCR was the method, and the copy in TCRdb shows in-frame clones only, minus some. The sample records fewer than 120,000 clones, less than 90% being singletons. The chain has TRBV19 and TRBJ1-1, with 11 bases that match TRBD1. The material sequenced was peripheral blood, taken on day 0 of AZD1222 vaccination. The receptor comes from an adult in good health. CDR3: CASSIGQGALRTEAFF. CDR3 coding DNA: TGTGCCAGTAGTATCGGACAGGGGGCGCTTCGGACTGAAGCTTTCTTT.